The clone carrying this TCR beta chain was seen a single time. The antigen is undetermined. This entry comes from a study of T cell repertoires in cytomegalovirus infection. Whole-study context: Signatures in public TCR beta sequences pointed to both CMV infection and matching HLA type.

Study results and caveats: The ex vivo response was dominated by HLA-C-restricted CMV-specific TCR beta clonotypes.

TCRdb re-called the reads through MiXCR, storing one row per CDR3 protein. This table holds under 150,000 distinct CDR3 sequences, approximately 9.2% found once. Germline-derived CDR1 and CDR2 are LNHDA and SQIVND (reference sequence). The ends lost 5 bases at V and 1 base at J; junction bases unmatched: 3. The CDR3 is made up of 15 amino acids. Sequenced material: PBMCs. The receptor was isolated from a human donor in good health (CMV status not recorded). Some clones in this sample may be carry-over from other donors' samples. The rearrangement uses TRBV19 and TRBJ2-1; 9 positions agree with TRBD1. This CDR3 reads CASSRGTGSYNEQFF. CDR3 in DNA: TGTGCCAGTAGTCGGGGGACAGGGTCCTACAATGAGCAGTTCTTC.